The 10 T cell receptor beta chains presented below share a single source sample, sequenced in a study of shared clonotypes between healthy human individuals. The table came from immunoSEQ multiplex PCR; TCRdb's copy has only in-frame clones and leaves some out. The sample yields about 800,000 clones, around 96% seen once. Naive CD8 populations comprised CD45RO-negative cells positively selected for CCR7, excluding terminally differentiated effector memory CD45RA+ cells. Sequencing was done on a sample of naive CD8+ T cells sorted from blood. The receptors come from a man aged 30 to 45 in good health.

The gene calls are TRBV11-2 and TRBJ2-2, with D perhaps TRBD1 or TRBD2 (5 bases each). Germline lookup yields CDR1 SGHAT and CDR2 FQNNGV. The CDR3 is made up of 16 amino acids. V lost 7 bases and J lost 0, with 15 bases in between. The CDR3 here is CASIRIMGANTGELFF. The CDR3 DNA reads TGTGCCAGCATACGAATTATGGGGGCGAACACCGGGGAGCTGTTTTTT.

With respect to this clone: Different DNA sequences within this sample yield the same CDR3. The rearrangement uses TRBV27 and TRBJ2-1, with a weak D call TRBD2 (5 bases). The V gene's germline CDR1 is MNHEY and CDR2 SMNVEV (reference sequence). The CDR3 extends over 15 amino acids. With 2 bases removed from V and 2 bases from J, the gap between germline ends came to 10 bases. This CDR3 is CASSLTSGTYNEQFF. The CDR3 DNA follows: TGTGCCAGCAGTTTAACCAGCGGAACCTACAATGAGCAGTTCTTC.

CDR3 in amino acids: CASSFRGIDEQFF. CDR3 DNA sequence: TGTGCCAGCAGTTTTAGGGGGATCGATGAGCAGTTCTTC. The chain uses TRBV27 and TRBJ2-1, with D perhaps TRBD1 (6 bases). CDR3 size: 13 residues. Per the germline V gene, CDR1 is MNHEY and CDR2 is SMNVEV (reference sequence). V was clipped by 3 bases and J by 8 bases, with 11 bases between them.

The V gene is TRBV27, the J gene TRBJ2-5, with 8 bases that match TRBD1. Germline V gene sequence: CDR1 MNHEY, CDR2 SMNVEV (reference sequence). The trim removed 3 bases at V and 4 bases at J, leaving 7 bases unmatched. This CDR3 region has 15 residues. CDR3 sequence reads: CASSLRQGAGETQYF. CDR3 bases: TGTGCCAGCAGTTTGCGGCAGGGGGCTGGAGAGACCCAGTACTTC.

V usage is TRBV9 and J usage is TRBJ2-5; TRBD2 might be the D (5 bases). Trimming pared 0 bases from V and 8 bases from J, leaving 14 bases between. Germline V gives CDR1 SGDLS, CDR2 YYNGEE. The CDR3 is 14 residues long. The CDR3 DNA reads as TGTGCCAGCAGCGTAGGGCAGAGCGGAGGAACCCAGTACTTC. This codes for CASSVGQSGGTQYF.

V gene TRBV4-1 combines with J gene TRBJ1-5; 8 bases map to TRBD1. V gave up 0 bases and J gave up 7 bases; unmatched junction bases: 5. The CDR3 is 15 residues long. Germline V gene data show CDR1 as MGHRA and CDR2 as YSYEKL. The DNA for the CDR3 is TGCGCCAGCAGCCAAGAGGACAGGGAAGGGCAGCCCCAGCATTTT. Residues: CASSQEDREGQPQHF.

The CDR3 coding sequence is TGTGCCAGCAGCTTGGGGGAGGTCTATGGCTACACCTTC. Translated, it gives CASSLGEVYGYTF. This chain connects TRBV5-6 to TRBJ1-2; D unclear. The ends were cut back, 0 bases at V and 4 bases at J, with 7 bases in the middle. CDR1 SGHDT and CDR2 YYEEEE come from the germline V gene. This CDR3 is 13 amino acids long.

About this clone itself: The sample carries other DNA sequences with the same CDR3. The chain has TRBV7-9 and TRBJ2-1, with 10 bases fitting TRBD1. CDR1 and CDR2 from the germline V gene are SEHNR and FQNEAQ (reference sequence). The CDR3 is 16 residues long. V dropped 2 bases and J dropped 4; count of bases not matched to a gene: 5. The CDR3 reads CASSLPGQGSYNEQFF. In DNA, the CDR3 is TGTGCCAGCAGCTTACCGGGACAGGGGAGTTACAATGAGCAGTTCTTC.

The chain recombines TRBV2 with TRBJ2-7, with D perhaps TRBD1 (5 bases). V was clipped by 2 bases and J by 4 bases, with 12 bases between them. CDR3 length: 14 residues. CDR1 SNHLY and CDR2 FYNNEI come from the germline V gene. The CDR3 reads CASSELAGWYEQYF. In nucleotides, the CDR3 is TGTGCCAGCAGTGAATTGGCAGGGTGGTACGAGCAGTACTTC.

The rearrangement joins TRBV10-3 to TRBJ2-1, with 9 bases identical to TRBD2. CDR3 length equals 15 residues. V gave up 5 bases and J gave up 8 bases; unmatched junction bases: 10. Germline V CDR1 and CDR2: ENHRY, SYGVKD. CDR3 nucleotides: TGTGCCATCAGTATAGCGGGAGAGAGTTTCGATGAGCAGTTCTTC. Protein: CAISIAGESFDEQFF.